This T cell receptor (beta chain) is from a study of cytomegalovirus exposure and HLA in healthy donors. General observations from the study: With further analysis later on, most CMV-associated TCR beta chains appeared HLA-restricted. For most subjects, TCR beta sequences were reported to predict HLA-A and HLA-B alleles with accuracy. In terms of immune exposure information, only CMV serostatus was available.

As regards this clone: Its antigen is not identified. The junction departs from the called germline gene at one end, perhaps through a read error.

The primer mix had 60 Vbeta and 13 Jbeta primers. Some clones are missing from TCRdb's copy, which holds only in-frame ones; the method was immunoSEQ multiplex PCR. The sample has approximately 100,000 clones, roughly three quarters seen once. Germline CDR1 reads SGHRS; CDR2 reads YFSETQ. The CDR3 runs to 15 residues. The chain joins TRBV5-1 to TRBJ1-6, with D perhaps TRBD1 (5 bases). Material: PBMCs. The source of this sequence is a woman aged 40-49 years in good health and CMV-seronegative. This chain's CDR3 is CASSYDSSYNSPLNF. The CDR3 region has the DNA TGCGCCAGCAGCTACGACAGTTCCTATAATTCACCCCTCAACTTT.